These T cell receptor beta chains were read from a single sample in a study of OX40 agonist ivuxolimab in advanced cancers. Using immunoSEQ multiplex PCR, the repertoire was profiled, and TCRdb retains in-frame clones only, with some absent. The sample includes around 70,000 clones, roughly 86% of them seen just once. Sequenced material: CD4+ or CD8+ T cells sorted from blood, taken in a trial of the OX40 agonist ivuxolimab. These receptor sequences come from an adult with an advanced solid tumor such as melanoma, head and neck, liver or kidney cancer. Both conserved end residues are part of each CDR3. A D gene is named only where the DNA matches it firmly. Rows may omit the clone size; those that give it use once, few, many or a size class.

abundance	v_gene	d_gene	j_gene	CDR3nt	CDR3aa
-	TRBV7-3	TRBD1	TRBJ2-5	TGTGCCAGCAGCCTCTCGAGGACAGGGAGAGAGACCCAGTACTTC	CASSLSRTGRETQYF
once	TRBV19	-	TRBJ1-2	TGTGCCAGTAGTATGGGACCCCTCGAGAACTATGGCTACACCTTC	CASSMGPLENYGYTF
few	TRBV7-2	-	TRBJ1-4	TGTGCCAGCAGCTTAGATTTTGTCGGACGTCAACTGTTTTTT	CASSLDFVGRQLFF
-	TRBV11-2	TRBD1	TRBJ2-5	TGTGCCAGCAGCTCCCACGCTTACCGGGACAGAGAGACCCAGTACTTC	CASSSHAYRDRETQYF
few	TRBV7-9	-	TRBJ2-7	TGTGCCAGCAGCTCTCAGCTAGCCCCACCTTACGACGAGCAGTACTTC	CASSSQLAPPYDEQYF
-	TRBV9	TRBD1	TRBJ2-5	TGTGCCAGCAGCGACAGGGACAGGGGAGGCCAAGAGACCCAGTACTTC	CASSDRDRGGQETQYF
-	TRBV4-3	-	TRBJ2-2	TGCGCCAGCAGCCAAGGAATCCCCGGGAGTCTGTTTTTT	CASSQGIPGSLFF
-	TRBV28	-	TRBJ2-5	TGTGCCAGCAGTGAGGGGGGCAGAGAGACCCAGTACTTC	CASSEGGRETQYF
once	TRBV27	TRBD1	TRBJ2-7	TGTGCCAGCAGTTTAGAGAACAGGGGCGACGAGCAGTACTTC	CASSLENRGDEQYF
-	TRBV7-9	-	TRBJ2-2	TGTGCCAGCAGCTCCCCCGGAGGGGGGACAATGAACACCGGGGAGCTGTTTTTT	CASSSPGGGTMNTGELFF
-	TRBV4-2	-	TRBJ2-5	TGTGCCAGCAGCCAAGTGGGGGGCCAAGAGACCCAGTACTTC	CASSQVGGQETQYF
-	TRBV11-1	-	TRBJ2-7	TGTGCCAGCAGCTTAGGGACCTTCGGGGAGCAGTACTTC	CASSLGTFGEQYF
-	TRBV7-9	TRBD1	TRBJ2-5	TGTGCCAGCAGCCCAGGCCCCGGGACAGTGGAGACCCAGTACTTC	CASSPGPGTVETQYF
few	TRBV6-1	-	TRBJ2-7	TGTGCCAGCACCAGTGGGACTTACTACGAGCAGTACTTC	CASTSGTYYEQYF
few	TRBV5-6	TRBD1	TRBJ1-6	TGTGCCAGCAGCTCAACAGGGGTGACACCCCTCCACTTT	CASSSTGVTPLHF
few	TRBV7-3	-	TRBJ2-2	TGTGCCAGCAGCTTAACGAACACCGGGGAGCTGTTTTTT	CASSLTNTGELFF
-	TRBV2	TRBD1	TRBJ1-2	TGTGCCAGCAGTGTATCAGGGGGCAATAACTATGGCTACACCTTC	CASSVSGGNNYGYTF
few	TRBV28	-	TRBJ1-4	TGTGCCGGGCAGGACATGGGAGGAAAACTGTTTTTT	CAGQDMGGKLFF
-	TRBV2	TRBD2	TRBJ2-7	TGTGCCAGCCTTCCGACTAGCGGGGTATCCTACGAGCAGTACTTC	CASLPTSGVSYEQYF
-	TRBV5-1	-	TRBJ2-7	TGCGCCAGCAGCTTGGGGGTGATGGGGGACGGGTACGAGCAGTACTTC	CASSLGVMGDGYEQYF
-	TRBV13	-	TRBJ1-4	TGTGCCAGCAGCTTTAGGGACCTTAATGAAAAACTGTTTTTT	CASSFRDLNEKLFF
-	TRBV18	-	TRBJ2-7	TGTGCCAGCTCACCCCGCAAGGGGGGGGCCGAGCAGTACTTC	CASSPRKGGAEQYF
-	TRBV4-2	-	TRBJ1-3	TGTGCCAGCAGCCAAGTAGGGGAATCTGGAAACACCATATATTTT	CASSQVGESGNTIYF
-	TRBV28	TRBD1	TRBJ2-1	TGTGCCAGCGTAACCGGGACAGGGGCCTACAATGAGCAGTTCTTC	CASVTGTGAYNEQFF
-	TRBV27	-	TRBJ2-3	TGTGCCAGCAGTTTGTACCCAGGGGTAGATACGCAGTATTTT	CASSLYPGVDTQYF
-	TRBV18	-	TRBJ2-2	TGTGCCAGCTCACGACTGGAACAGGGAACCGGGGAGCTGTTTTTT	CASSRLEQGTGELFF
-	TRBV7-2	TRBD2	TRBJ2-1	TGTGCCAGCAGCTTTATCAGCGGGGGCTACAATGAGCAGTTCTTC	CASSFISGGYNEQFF
-	TRBV11-3	-	TRBJ2-3	TGTGCCAGCAGCTCCGCCGGATCCGTAGGAACGCAGTATTTT	CASSSAGSVGTQYF
-	TRBV10-2	TRBD1	TRBJ2-3	TGCGCCAGCAGGGGGGACAGCGCAGATACGCAGTATTTT	CASRGDSADTQYF
-	TRBV7-2	TRBD2	TRBJ2-1	TGTGCCAGCAGCCCGGGGGGGAGCAACAATGAGCAGTTCTTC	CASSPGGSNNEQFF
-	TRBV18	TRBD1	TRBJ1-2	TGTGCCAGCTCACTCGGACAGGGTGAGGCCTATGGCTACACCTTC	CASSLGQGEAYGYTF
few	TRBV4-2	-	TRBJ2-7	TGTGCCAGCAGCCTTTCGACGCTTGGGGGCTACGAGCAGTACTTC	CASSLSTLGGYEQYF
-	TRBV5-1	-	TRBJ1-2	TGCGCCAGCAGCTTGGACGGCGGATCCGATTATGGCTACACCTTC	CASSLDGGSDYGYTF
-	TRBV28	-	TRBJ1-2	TGTGTCAGCAGTTTGAGAGGGGCCGGCTATGGCTACACCTTC	CVSSLRGAGYGYTF